These 3 T cell receptor beta chains share one sample of origin, sequenced in a study of cytomegalovirus exposure and HLA in healthy donors (dated by TCRdb to the late 2010s). Library prep was done by the immunoSEQ multiplex PCR assay. A mixture of 60 forward primers for TCR Vbeta segments and 13 reverse primers for TCR Jbeta segments was used in the multiplex PCR. TCRdb re-hosts the immuneACCESS table, in-frame sequences only. Its copies lack some clones; in the studies checked, an unresolved V gene accounts for under half of them, and the cause for the rest is not known. This sample's listing comprises approximately 52,000 clones. The biggest ten clones account for more than 9% of the sample. The sample taken for sequencing was PBMCs. These receptors all come from a woman between 55 and 75 years old in good health and CMV-seropositive.

The chain uses TRBV18 and TRBJ2-7; TRBD2 matches 8 bases. V lost 3 bases, J lost 5 bases, and 9 bases stayed unmatched. CDR1 is KGHSH, CDR2 LQKENI, per germline. The CDR3 contains 15 residues. The CDR3 DNA is TGTGCCAGCTCACCCCTAGCGGGCTCCCTTGACGAGCAGTACTTC. Protein: CASSPLAGSLDEQYF.

V is TRBV7-2 and J is TRBJ2-7, with D maybe TRBD2 (6 bases). Trimming removed 1 base from V and 2 bases from J, with 15 bases in between. Per the germline V gene, CDR1 is SGHTA and CDR2 is FQGNSA. This CDR3 has 16 residues. The CDR3 here is CASSLVGGVTAYEQYF. Written as DNA, the CDR3 is TGTGCCAGCAGCTTAGTAGGCGGGGTTACCGCCTACGAGCAGTACTTC. Full variable domain (missing parts from reference TRBV7-2 and TRBJ2-7): GAGVSQSPSNKVTEKGKDVELRCDPISGHTALYWYRQSLGQGLEFLIYFQGNSAPDKSGLPSDRFSAERTGGSVSTLTIQRTQQEDSAVYLCASSLVGGVTAYEQYFGPGTRLTVT.

This rearrangement joins TRBV5-1 to TRBJ1-4; TRBD1 aligns across 10 bases. Germline lookup yields CDR1 SGHRS and CDR2 YFSETQ. CDR3 length: 15 amino acids. The V segment lost 4 bases and the J segment 8 bases; nucleotides outside the gene matches: 8. The CDR3 coding sequence is TGCGCCAGCAGCAAAACCGGGACAGGGGACGAAAAACTGTTTTTT. Its protein is CASSKTGTGDEKLFF.